The sequence of this T cell receptor beta chain was determined in a study of T cells and copy number aberrations in small-cell lung cancer. Study results and limitations: Due to few samples, these findings require validation.

Donors had limited-stage small-cell lung cancer, resected between about 2008 and 2020. Every patient either smoked or had heavy second-hand smoke exposure. Normal lung tissue came from at least 2 cm beyond the tumor margin and showed no malignant cells. The germline V gene encodes CDR1 SNHLY and CDR2 FYNNEI. After removal of 2 bases from V and 3 bases from J, the junction contained 12 bases not matched to a gene. The CDR3 is 18 amino acids. Produced via immunoSEQ multiplex PCR; TCRdb's table is partial and in-frame only. Among some 9,300 clones, roughly 79% were seen once, and the ten largest hold roughly 30%. About this clone: Its antigen is unidentified.

The gene calls are TRBV2 and TRBJ2-3; 9 nucleotides match TRBD2. The material sequenced was normal tissue next to the tumor. The TCR sequence derives from a man aged 55 to 69 with small cell lung cancer. The CDR3 coding sequence is TGTGCCAGCAGTGAAATTGGGGCGGGAGGGGGCCGGACAGATACGCAGTATTTT. Amino acid sequence: CASSEIGAGGGRTDTQYF.